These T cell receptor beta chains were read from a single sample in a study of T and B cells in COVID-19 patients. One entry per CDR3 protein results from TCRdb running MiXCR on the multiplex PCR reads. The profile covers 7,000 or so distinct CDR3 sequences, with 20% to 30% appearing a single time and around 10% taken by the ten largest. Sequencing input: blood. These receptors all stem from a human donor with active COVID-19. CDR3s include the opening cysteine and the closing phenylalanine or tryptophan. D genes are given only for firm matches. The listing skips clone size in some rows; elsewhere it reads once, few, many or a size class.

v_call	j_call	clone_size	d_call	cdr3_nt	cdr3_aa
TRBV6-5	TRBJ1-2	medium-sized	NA	TGTGCCAGCAAGGGTTTGTATGGCTACACCTTC	CASKGLYGYTF
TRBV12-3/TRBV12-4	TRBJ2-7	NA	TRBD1	TGTGCCAGCAGCCAGACCCGGGGGACAGGGGGCTCTTACGAGCAGTACTTC	CASSQTRGTGGSYEQYF
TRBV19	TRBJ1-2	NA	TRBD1	TGTGTCAGTCGCGACAGGGCTAACTATGGCTACACCTTC	CVSRDRANYGYTF
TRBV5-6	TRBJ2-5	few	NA	TGTGCCAGCAGCTTGCTCAGCGTCCAAGAGACCCAGTACTTC	CASSLLSVQETQYF
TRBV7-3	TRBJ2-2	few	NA	TGTGCCAGCAGAAGGGGGGAGAACACCGGGGAGCTGTTTTTT	CASRRGENTGELFF
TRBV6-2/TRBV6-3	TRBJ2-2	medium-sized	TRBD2	TGTGCCAGCAGTAAAGGGAGGGATAACACCGGGGAGCTGTTTTTT	CASSKGRDNTGELFF
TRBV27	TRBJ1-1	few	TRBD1	TGTGCCAGCAGTTTTACAGGGGGCACTGAAGCTTTCTTT	CASSFTGGTEAFF
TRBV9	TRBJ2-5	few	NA	TGTGCCAGCAGCGGCGCGGGAACCACAGAGACCCAGTACTTC	CASSGAGTTETQYF
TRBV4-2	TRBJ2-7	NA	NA	TGTGCCAGCAGCCAAGATCTTGAGCTTGGCTACGAGCAGTACTTC	CASSQDLELGYEQYF
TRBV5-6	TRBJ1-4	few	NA	TGTGCCAGCACCCTTGGGGGGGCCCAGGGTGAAAAACTGTTTTTT	CASTLGGAQGEKLFF
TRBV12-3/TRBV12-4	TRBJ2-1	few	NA	TGTGCCAGCAGTCCCCAGGCCTTAAATGAGCAGTTCTTC	CASSPQALNEQFF
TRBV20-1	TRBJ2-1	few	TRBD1	TGCAGTGCTATTGGGGGACAGGTCTACAATGAGCAGTTCTTC	CSAIGGQVYNEQFF
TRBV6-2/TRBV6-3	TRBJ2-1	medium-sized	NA	TGTGCCAGCAGTGGATACACAGGGCAAAGGGCCTACAATGAGCAGTTCTTC	CASSGYTGQRAYNEQFF
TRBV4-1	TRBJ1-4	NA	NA	TGCGCCAGCAGCCACGCTGGGGAGATGGGGAATGAAAAACTGTTTTTT	CASSHAGEMGNEKLFF
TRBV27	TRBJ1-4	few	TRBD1	TGTGCCAGCAGTTTCAGTCCTGTCGGGACAGGGGGTGAAAAACTGTTTTTT	CASSFSPVGTGGEKLFF
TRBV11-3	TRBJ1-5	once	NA	TGTGCCAGCAGCGGGGAGCATCAGCCCCAGCATTTT	CASSGEHQPQHF
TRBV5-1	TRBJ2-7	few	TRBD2	TGCGCCAGCAGCTTGGTGGTTAGCGGGAGGGCCCCCTACGAGCAGTACTTC	CASSLVVSGRAPYEQYF
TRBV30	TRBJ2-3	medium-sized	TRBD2	TGTGCCTGGAGGGCGAGCGGGGAGGCAGATACGCAGTATTTT	CAWRASGEADTQYF
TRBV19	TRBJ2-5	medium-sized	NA	TGTGCCAGTGCAACCCAAGAGACCCAGTACTTC	CASATQETQYF
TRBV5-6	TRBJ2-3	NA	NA	TGTGCCAGCAGCTCCCCGGAAATCAGATACAAGGGGCAGTATTTT	CASSSPEIRYKGQYF
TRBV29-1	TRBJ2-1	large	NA	TGCAGCGTTGCCTCCAGCGGCCTAGGTGAGCAGTTCTTC	CSVASSGLGEQFF
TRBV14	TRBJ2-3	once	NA	TGTGCCAGCAGCCAAGATTGGGGGAGCACAGATACGCAGTATTTT	CASSQDWGSTDTQYF
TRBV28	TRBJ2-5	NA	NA	TGTGCCAGCAGTTTTAGTACGGGTGGCGGGCTGGAGACCCAGTACTTC	CASSFSTGGGLETQYF
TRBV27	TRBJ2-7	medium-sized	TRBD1	TGTGCCAGCAGTCCGCGACAGGGGGCCTCTTCCTACGAGCAGTACTTC	CASSPRQGASSYEQYF
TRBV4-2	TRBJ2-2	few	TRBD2	TGTGCCAGCAGCCAAGAAGTAGCGGGAGGGCCCGGCACCGGGGAGCTGTTTTTT	CASSQEVAGGPGTGELFF
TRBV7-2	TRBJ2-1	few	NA	TGTGCCAGCAGCTTGAGAACTACAGGTCGGAGTTACAATGAGCAGTTCTTC	CASSLRTTGRSYNEQFF
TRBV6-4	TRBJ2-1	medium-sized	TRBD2	TGTGCCAGCAGCAGTCTAGCGGGAACCTACAATGAGCAGTTCTTC	CASSSLAGTYNEQFF
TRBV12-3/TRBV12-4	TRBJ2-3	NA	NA	TGTGCCAGCAGTTTCGACCGCGGCACAGATACGCAGTATTTT	CASSFDRGTDTQYF
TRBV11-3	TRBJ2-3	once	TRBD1	TGTGCCAGCAGCTTAGGGGGACAGGGGCCACATACGCAGTATTTT	CASSLGGQGPHTQYF
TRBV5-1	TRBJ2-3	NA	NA	TGCGCCAGCAGCTTGTCCTCGGGGGCAGATACGCAGTATTTT	CASSLSSGADTQYF
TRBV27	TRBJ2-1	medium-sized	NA	TGTGCCAGCAGTTTATCTGGGGACTCGACCGTTAATGAGCAGTTCTTC	CASSLSGDSTVNEQFF
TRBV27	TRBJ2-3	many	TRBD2	TGTGCCAGCAGTTTGAGGGGACTAGCGGGAGCTTCAGATACGCAGTATTTT	CASSLRGLAGASDTQYF
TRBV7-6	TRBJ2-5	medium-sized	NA	TGTGCCAGCAGCTTAGCAGAGACCCAGTACTTC	CASSLAETQYF
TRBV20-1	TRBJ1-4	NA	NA	TGCAGTGCTAGGGCCTCATGGGACCGACGGGATGAAAAACTGTTTTTT	CSARASWDRRDEKLFF
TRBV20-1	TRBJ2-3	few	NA	TGCAGTGACTTCGGGAGAGGGGGAGATACGCAGTATTTT	CSDFGRGGDTQYF
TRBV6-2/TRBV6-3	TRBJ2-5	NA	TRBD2	TGTGCCAGCAGTTATTCTCTAGCGGGAGCAGAGACCCAGTACTTC	CASSYSLAGAETQYF
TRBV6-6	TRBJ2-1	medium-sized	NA	TGTGCCAGCAGTTACTCGGGCCCTCCCTATGAGCAGTTCTTC	CASSYSGPPYEQFF
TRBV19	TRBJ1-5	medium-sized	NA	TGTGCCACCTCCGGACTTCTGGGGCAGCCCCAGCATTTT	CATSGLLGQPQHF
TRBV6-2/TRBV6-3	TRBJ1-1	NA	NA	TGTGCCAGCAGCTCCCCGACAGCGCCTGAGGGCACTGAAGCTTTCTTT	CASSSPTAPEGTEAFF
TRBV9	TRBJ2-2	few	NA	TGTGCCAGCAGCCTCACAGGGCCCACCGGGGAGCTGTTTTTT	CASSLTGPTGELFF
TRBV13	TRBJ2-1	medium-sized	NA	TGTGCCAGCAGCCCAAGAAGTCCTCTTCAGGGAAACAATGAGCAGTTCTTC	CASSPRSPLQGNNEQFF
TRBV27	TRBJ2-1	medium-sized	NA	TGTGCCAGCAGTTTAGCATCCTACAATGAGCAGTTCTTC	CASSLASYNEQFF
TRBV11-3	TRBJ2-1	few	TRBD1	TGCGCCAGCAGCCTAGACAGGGGCCCTCAGACCTACAATGAGCAGTTCTTC	CASSLDRGPQTYNEQFF
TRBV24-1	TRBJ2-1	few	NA	TGTGCCACCAGTGCTCGGGACACTGCCTACAATGAGCAGTTCTTC	CATSARDTAYNEQFF
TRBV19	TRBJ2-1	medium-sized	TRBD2	TGTGCCAGTAGAGCCCAGAGGGGACTAGCCTACAATGAGCAGTTCTTC	CASRAQRGLAYNEQFF
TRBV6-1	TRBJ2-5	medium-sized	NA	TGTGCCAGCAGTGGGATCCGGGCTAACCAGTACTTC	CASSGIRANQYF
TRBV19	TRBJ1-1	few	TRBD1	TGTGCCAGTAGTCCCCAACCCGGGACAGGGCCCGCAGTCACTGAAGCTTTCTTT	CASSPQPGTGPAVTEAFF
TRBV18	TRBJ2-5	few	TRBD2	TGTGCCAGCTCACCGGGGACTAGCGGAAGCGGCCAGTACTTC	CASSPGTSGSGQYF
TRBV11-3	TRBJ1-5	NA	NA	TGTGCCAGCAGCTCCGGACGGGGGAATCAGCCCCAGCATTTT	CASSSGRGNQPQHF
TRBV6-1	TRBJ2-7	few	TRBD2	TGTGCCAGCAGGCGGGAGAAGTCCGAGCAGTACTTC	CASRREKSEQYF
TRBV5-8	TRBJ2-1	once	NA	TGTGCCAGCAGCTTGGGACTAATGAATGAGCAGTTCTTC	CASSLGLMNEQFF
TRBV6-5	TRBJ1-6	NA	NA	TGTGCCAGCAGTCCTCAGGACAGCTATAATTCACCCCTCCACTTT	CASSPQDSYNSPLHF